A single sample gave rise to the 19 T cell receptor beta chains below, sequenced in a study of T cells expressing NK-cell markers. From the 5' RACE reads, TCRdb lists one entry per CDR3 protein and no DNA. The table lists roughly 160,000 distinct CDR3 sequences, with 20% in the top ten. Input material: blood T cells: a sorted CD56 or NKG2C T cell subset, CD4+ or CD8+ T cells, or bulk PBMC T cells (not recorded which). The source is a man between 18 and 69 years old in good health.

The chain employs TRBV9 and TRBJ2-1. Germline-derived CDR1 and CDR2 are SGDLS and YYNGEE. The CDR3 is 13 amino acids. CDR3 loop: CASSSILGSEQFF.

CDR3 amino acids: CASSPPGGSTEAFF. V and J are TRBV7-9 and TRBJ1-1. Looked up from germline, CDR1 is SEHNR and CDR2 is FQNEAQ (reference sequence). This CDR3 is built from 14 residues.

The chain links TRBV6-6 to TRBJ1-4. Germline V lookup: CDR1 MNHNY, CDR2 SVGAGI (reference sequence). This CDR3 contains 13 residues. CDR3 region: CASQEGSTEKLFF.

The chain links TRBV4-1 to TRBJ2-3. The CDR3 extends over 13 amino acids. Germline V lookup: CDR1 MGHRA, CDR2 YSYEKL. CDR3 region: CASSQVETDTQYF.

The chain employs TRBV5-5 and TRBJ2-7; as DNA is missing, the TRBD1 call by TCRdb cannot be tested. The CDR3 sequence is 13 residues long. Germline V gene data show CDR1 as SGHKS and CDR2 as YYEKEE (reference sequence). CDR3 residues: CASSLTGSYEQYF.

J is TRBJ2-1 and V is TRBV12-3 or TRBV12-4; with no DNA, the TCRdb D assignment of TRBD2 cannot be verified. The CDR3 extends over 18 amino acids. CDR3 sequence reads: CASSPGLAGESSYNEQFF.

The chain has TRBV13 and TRBJ2-5; as DNA is missing, the TRBD1 call by TCRdb cannot be tested. The CDR3 has 14 amino acids. Germline V gives CDR1 PRHDT, CDR2 FYEKMQ (reference sequence). This chain's CDR3 is CASSLTGTGGAQYF.

Frequency places this clonotype as medium-sized (0.01 to 0.1%). This chain connects TRBV15 to TRBJ2-6. Germline values: CDR1 LNHNV, CDR2 YYDKDF (reference sequence). The CDR3 is made up of 19 amino acids. The CDR3 is CATSTHLGSFWPGANVLTF. Full variable domain (outside the CDR3, taken from reference TRBV15 and TRBJ2-6): DAMVIQNPRYQVTQFGKPVTLSCSQTLNHNVMYWYQQKSSQAPKLLFHYYDKDFNNEADTPDNFQSRRPNTSFCFLDIRSPGLGDTAMYLCATSTHLGSFWPGANVLTFGAGSRLTVL.

The genes are TRBV5-1 and TRBJ2-1; the D call of TRBD1 rests on TCRdb alone, since no DNA is present to check it. This CDR3 contains 12 residues. Germline V CDR1 and CDR2: SGHRS, YFSETQ. The chain's CDR3 is CASSLEQDKQFF.

The chain recombines TRBV7-9 with TRBJ1-1. CDR1 is SEHNR and CDR2 is FQNEAQ in the germline V gene (reference sequence). CDR3 length: 15 residues. CDR3 sequence: CASSFPGLTDTEAFF.

The chain recombines TRBV7-9 with TRBJ2-5. CDR1 is SEHNR, CDR2 FQNEAQ, per germline (reference sequence). CDR3 length: 16 residues. CDR3 loop: CASSFLEPGVLETQYF.

CDR3 in amino acids: CASSEIHSGTLGTGELFF. The chain combines TRBV2 with TRBJ2-2; with no DNA, the TCRdb D assignment of TRBD1 cannot be verified. The CDR3 totals 18 residues. The germline V gene has CDR1 SNHLY and CDR2 FYNNEI.

The gene calls are TRBV28 and TRBJ2-1; the TCRdb D gene call, TRBD1, has no DNA to confirm it. CDR3 length: 15 amino acids. Germline values: CDR1 MDHEN, CDR2 SYDVKM. The CDR3 sequence is CASSADRGNYNEQFF.

This chain links TRBV28 with TRBJ1-3; TCRdb selects TRBD1, and the lack of DNA leaves this call unchecked. Germline CDR1 is MDHEN and CDR2 is SYDVKM. The CDR3 extends over 15 amino acids. CDR3 residues: CASSPGWVAGNTIYF.

CDR3 sequence: CASSFGPRNEQFF. V and J are TRBV7-9 and TRBJ2-1. Germline V gives CDR1 SEHNR, CDR2 FQNEAQ (reference sequence). The CDR3 has 13 residues.

CDR3 region: CSVDGGDYEQYF. The chain couples TRBV29-1 to TRBJ2-7; the TRBD2 assignment by TCRdb is unverifiable without DNA. Germline-derived CDR1 and CDR2 are SQVTM and ANQGSEA. The CDR3 has 12 amino acids.

CDR3 sequence: CASSFLAGVSTDTQYF. The J gene is TRBJ2-3, the V gene TRBV6-1; lacking DNA, the TRBD2 call made by TCRdb goes unchecked. CDR3 size: 16 residues. CDR1 MNHNS and CDR2 SASEGT come from the germline V gene.

The rearrangement uses TRBV5-6 and TRBJ2-1; TCRdb returns TRBD1, unconfirmable since there is no DNA. The CDR3 has 12 amino acids. The germline CDR1 and CDR2 sequences are SGHDT and YYEEEE. CDR3 protein: CASSLQGREQFF.

This sequence joins TRBV19 and TRBJ1-1. CDR3 size: 11 residues. Germline loops: CDR1 LNHDA, CDR2 SQIVND (reference sequence). CDR3 amino acids: CASERGTEAFF. The complete variable domain, with remaining parts taken from reference TRBV19 and TRBJ1-1, reads DGGITQSPKYLFRKEGQNVTLSCEQNLNHDAMYWYRQDPGQGLRLIYYSQIVNDFQKGDIAEGYSVSREKKESFPLTVTSAQKNPTAFYLCASERGTEAFFGQGTRLTVV.